There are many counts of the clone carrying this T cell receptor beta chain. The antigen is unknown. Each TCR beta library was made by quantitative 5'-RACE that incorporated molecular barcodes. TCRdb re-called the 5' RACE reads through MiXCR, storing one row per CDR3 protein. The sample consists of about 140,000 distinct CDR3 sequences, about 8% of them appearing once. CDR3 length: 14 amino acids. J lost 4 bases, V lost 5 bases, and 4 bases had no gene match. The germline CDR1 and CDR2 sequences are SGHRS and YFSETQ. The data originate from a study of CD8 T cells in ankylosing spondylitis. Broader study findings: There was a TCR beta motif, made of eight highly homologous variants, that appeared characteristic of ankylosing spondylitis blood.

The sequenced material came from synovial fluid, either unsorted or a sorted T cell fraction (not recorded which). The sequence was obtained from a male donor with ankylosing spondylitis. The chain joins TRBV5-1 to TRBJ2-2; 8 positions agree with TRBD1. The chain's CDR3 is CASSIGQGTGELFF. The CDR3 DNA reads TGCGCCAGCAGTATCGGACAGGGCACCGGGGAGCTGTTTTTT.